Reported below is one TCR beta chain. Its antigen is currently unknown. This sample is part of a study of shared clonotypes between healthy human individuals. Study-wide results and limits: Sampling covered blood only; tissue repertoires likely differ. Sharing across four donors was highest in naive CD4 (roughly 5%) and lowest in memory CD8 (roughly 0.4%). In the sorted subsets, rarefaction showed sequencing was incomplete despite large depth.

Deep was the level used in running the assay. Here immunoSEQ multiplex PCR was the method, and the copy in TCRdb shows in-frame clones only, minus some. This table holds 150,000 to 200,000 clones, 66% found once. The V gene end was trimmed by 1 base and the J gene end by 7 bases; junction bases not matched to a gene: 9. Germline V gene data show CDR1 as LNHDA and CDR2 as SQIVND (reference sequence). The CDR3 totals 16 residues. The rearrangement links TRBV19 to TRBJ1-5; 8 nucleotides agree with TRBD1. The receptor's source is a man younger than 45 in good health. Sequenced sample: memory CD4+ T cells sorted from blood. Subset of the sample: CD45RA-negative fraction. The CDR3 coding sequence is TGTGCCAGTAGTATAGGGTGGGGAGACAGGGGCCAGCCCCAGCATTTT. Encoded protein: CASSIGWGDRGQPQHF.